A selection of T cell receptor beta chains follows, all from one sample in a study of T-cell memory formation after mild COVID-19. TCRdb recomputed calls from the 5' RACE reads with MiXCR, one row per CDR3 protein. The repertoire holds 250,000 or so distinct CDR3 sequences, roughly 17% seen once, with more than 20% in the top ten. The specimen sequenced was PBMCs or a T cell subset sorted from them (not recorded which). Receptors originate from a man between 18 and 35 years old who had mild COVID-19 (a few samples of this study predate the infection). Cell type and time point are not known. CDR3s include the opening cysteine and the closing phenylalanine or tryptophan. The D gene is left open where the match is weak. Part of the rows lack a size; the others show once, few, many or a class for expanded clones.

clone_size j_call d_call v_call cdr3_nt cdr3_aa
- TRBJ1-1 - TRBV28 TGTGCCAGCAGTATTAAAGTCAGTCGAGCTTTCTTT CASSIKVSRAFF
- TRBJ2-3 - TRBV5-1 TGCGCCAGCAGCTTGGATGCAGGGCCCATAGGGTCCCGTTTT CASSLDAGPIGSRF
- TRBJ2-5 - TRBV15 TGTGCCACCAGCAGAGATATTGGAGGGGACGGGGAGACCCAGTACTTC CATSRDIGGDGETQYF
- TRBJ2-1 - TRBV20-1 TGCAGTGCTAGAGCCCCGCTAGTTGGGAATGAGCAGTTCTTC CSARAPLVGNEQFF
- TRBJ1-4 - TRBV5-1 TGCGCCACTTCTAATCAAGGACAGCTTAATGAAAAACTGTTTTTT CATSNQGQLNEKLFF
few TRBJ2-5 TRBD2 TRBV7-8 TGTGCCAGCAGCTTTTCAACTAGCGGGGAGACCCAGTACTTC CASSFSTSGETQYF
- TRBJ2-1 - TRBV29-1 TGCAGCGGCCGTCAGAACAATGAGCAGTTCTTC CSGRQNNEQFF
few TRBJ2-5 TRBD1 TRBV11-2 TGTGCCAGCAGCATGGGACAGGGAGAGACCCAGTACTTC CASSMGQGETQYF
few TRBJ1-6 - TRBV6-2/TRBV6-3 TGTGCCAGCACGGCGGCCCTGAGCTCCTATAATTCACCCCTCCACTTT CASTAALSSYNSPLHF
many TRBJ2-1 TRBD2 TRBV7-2 TGTGCCAGCAGCTTAGTTCTCCAGCGGGGTGGGTATGAGCAGTTCTTC CASSLVLQRGGYEQFF
- TRBJ1-5 - TRBV12-3/TRBV12-4 TGTGCCAGCAGTTCGGTCAGGACGCCCCAGCATTTT CASSSVRTPQHF
many TRBJ2-2 - TRBV5-1 TGCGCCAGCAGCTTGGAAACCGGGGAGCTGTTTTTT CASSLETGELFF
- TRBJ2-1 - TRBV7-6 TGTGCCAGCAGCCCGGCGACGAGCTCCTACAATGAGCAGTTCTTC CASSPATSSYNEQFF
- TRBJ2-1 - TRBV24-1 TGTGCCACCAGTGATACGAGCGGGCGCTCCTACAATGAGCAGTTCTTC CATSDTSGRSYNEQFF